One sample yielded the 32 T cell receptor beta chains listed below, sequenced in a study of human T cells and chemical hapten exposure. Time point here: patch test 3, about 24 weeks after DPC sensitization. Treatment described: therapeutic diphenylcyclopropenone sensitization with weekly scalp DPC. In TCRdb, the RACE reads were re-called with MiXCR into one record per CDR3 protein. The table shows 100,000 or so distinct CDR3 sequences, with 34% occurring only once. Sequenced material: whole blood, taken in connection with sensitization to the hapten diphenylcyclopropenone (DPC). The receptor set was obtained from a man aged 35 to 55 with alopecia areata. Some clones in this sample may be carry-over from other donors' samples.

This clonotype was counted between two and nine times. The chain links TRBV28 to TRBJ2-7; D perhaps matches TRBD2 (6 bases). V lost 6 bases to trimming and J lost 2 bases, with 17 bases between them. CDR1 and CDR2 from the germline V gene are MDHEN and SYDVKM. The CDR3 loop spans 15 amino acids. CDR3 loop: CASSPSGDPTYEQYF. In DNA form, the CDR3 reads TGTGCCAGCAGCCCGTCGGGGGACCCCACCTACGAGCAGTACTTC.

This clonotype has just one count. This chain joins TRBV6-5 and TRBJ2-3, with D unclear. In germline, CDR1 is MNHEY, CDR2 SVGAGI. The V gene lost 6 bases and the J gene lost 0 bases, with 16 bases spanning the gap. The CDR3 runs to 16 residues. DNA for the CDR3: TGTGCCAGCAGAACCACCCGAGGTCCTAGCACAGATACGCAGTATTTT. Its protein is CASRTTRGPSTDTQYF.

In its sample, this clonotype was seen a few times. The chain employs TRBV4-2 and TRBJ1-2; D possibly corresponds to TRBD1 (6 bases). The CDR3 is made up of 15 amino acids. V lost 0 bases to trimming and J lost 2 bases, with 10 bases between them. The germline V gene has CDR1 LGHNA and CDR2 YNFKEQ. The CDR3 nucleotides are TGTGCCAGCAGCCAAGATCGGCAGGGGAACTATGGCTACACCTTC. Its translation: CASSQDRQGNYGYTF.

The chain is built from TRBV20-1 and TRBJ2-3, with TRBD2 matching 13 bases. There are 17 residues in the CDR3. V was pared by 3 bases and J by 4 bases, with 10 bases of the junction left unmatched. Germline values: CDR1 DFQATT, CDR2 SNEGSKA (reference sequence). The CDR3, as DNA: TGCAGTGCTAGGGCACTAGCGGGAGGGCCCTTATCAGATACGCAGTATTTT. This gives the protein CSARALAGGPLSDTQYF.

This clonotype turned up a few times. The rearrangement joins TRBV12-3 or TRBV12-4 to TRBJ2-1; the D is unclear. Deletions cut 2 bases from V and 5 bases from J, with 13 bases between. This CDR3 is 15 amino acids long. The DNA of the CDR3 is TGTGCCAGCAGTTTAAGCAGAAACCTTAACAATGAGCAGTTCTTC. Translated: CASSLSRNLNNEQFF.

This clonotype was seen more than once but under ten times. The chain recombines TRBV5-4 with TRBJ2-6; D call uncertain. With 4 bases removed from V and 0 bases from J, the gap between germline ends came to 11 bases. Looked up from germline, CDR1 is SGHNT and CDR2 is YYREEE (reference sequence). CDR3 length equals 16 residues. The CDR3 coding sequence is TGTGCCAGCAGCCGGCAGTTAGGCTCTGGGGCCAACGTCCTGACTTTC. Its protein is CASSRQLGSGANVLTF.

This clonotype turned up a few times. The CDR3 spells CASSIDPVDRETQYF. CDR3 sequence (DNA): TGTGCCAGCAGCATCGATCCGGTGGACAGAGAGACCCAGTACTTC. V usage is TRBV7-2 and J usage is TRBJ2-5; D might be TRBD1 (6 bases). The CDR3 covers 15 residues. V gave up 5 bases and J gave up 4 bases, with 17 bases separating them. Germline V lookup: CDR1 SGHTA, CDR2 FQGNSA. Using reference TRBV7-2 and TRBJ2-5 for the parts outside the CDR3, the full variable domain is GAGVSQSPSNKVTEKGKDVELRCDPISGHTALYWYRQSLGQGLEFLIYFQGNSAPDKSGLPSDRFSAERTGGSVSTLTIQRTQQEDSAVYLCASSIDPVDRETQYFGPGTRLLVL.

The chain uses TRBV6-6 and TRBJ1-4; 8 bases fit TRBD1. V shed 7 bases and J 3 bases; nucleotides not matched to a gene: 7. The length of the CDR3 is 15 residues. From germline, CDR1 is MNHNY and CDR2 SVGAGI (reference sequence). CDR3 protein: CASTSPDRANEKLFF. The CDR3 nucleotides are TGTGCCAGCACGTCCCCGGACAGGGCTAATGAAAAACTGTTTTTT.

This clonotype was counted a few times. This sequence joins TRBV12-3 or TRBV12-4 and TRBJ2-1, with a tentative D call TRBD2 (6 bases). CDR3 length: 12 amino acids. The V end lost 5 bases, the J end lost 9 bases, and 11 bases lay between the germline ends. In DNA form, the CDR3 reads TGTGCCAGCAGTCCGACTAGTGTTGAGCAGTTCTTC. As protein: CASSPTSVEQFF.

This clonotype appeared a few times. This chain uses TRBV15 with TRBJ2-4; possibly TRBD1 for D (5 bases). The germline V gene encodes CDR1 LNHNV and CDR2 YYDKDF (reference sequence). V lost 1 base and J 0 bases, leaving 10 bases between the germline ends. The length of the CDR3 is 16 residues. The CDR3 protein is CATSRGGGQAKNIQYF. In DNA, the CDR3 is TGTGCCACCAGCAGAGGGGGCGGTCAAGCCAAAAACATTCAGTACTTC. The variable domain in full, completed from reference TRBV15 and TRBJ2-4, reads DAMVIQNPRYQVTQFGKPVTLSCSQTLNHNVMYWYQQKSSQAPKLLFHYYDKDFNNEADTPDNFQSRRPNTSFCFLDIRSPGLGDTAMYLCATSRGGGQAKNIQYFGAGTRLSVL.

This clonotype was detected a few times. The chain uses TRBV6-5 and TRBJ2-3; no firm D call. Trimming shortened V by 0 bases and J by 5 bases, and 6 bases separated the two germline ends. The CDR3 covers 13 residues. The germline CDR1 and CDR2 sequences are MNHEY and SVGAGI. The CDR3 region is CASSYSKKDTQYF. The DNA of the CDR3 is TGTGCCAGCAGTTACTCGAAAAAAGATACGCAGTATTTT.

The V gene is TRBV20-1, the J gene TRBJ2-1, with D hard to call. The CDR3 spans 15 residues. The V gene's germline CDR1 is DFQATT and CDR2 SNEGSKA (reference sequence). The germline V and J ends were trimmed by 8 bases and 0 bases, with 17 bases remaining between them. The CDR3 DNA is TGCAGTTACAGCTCACTGGGAAGCTCCTACAATGAGCAGTTCTTC. It codes for CSYSSLGSSYNEQFF.

The chain combines TRBV24-1 with TRBJ2-3; D might be TRBD2 (6 bases). V was clipped by 4 bases and J by 2 bases, with 12 bases between them. Germline V gives CDR1 KGHDR, CDR2 SFDVKD. This CDR3 contains 15 residues. The CDR3 here is CATSEGTPYTDTQYF. DNA of the CDR3: TGTGCCACCAGTGAAGGGACTCCCTACACAGATACGCAGTATTTT.

V gene TRBV19 combines with J gene TRBJ1-5; D might be TRBD1 (5 bases). Trimming stripped 10 bases from V and 0 bases from J, with 13 bases between. The CDR3 has 14 residues. The V gene's germline CDR1 is LNHDA and CDR2 SQIVND (reference sequence). CDR3 residues: CATGDFGSNQPQHF. In DNA, the CDR3 is TGTGCCACCGGGGACTTTGGTAGCAATCAGCCCCAGCATTTT.

The rearrangement uses TRBV6-5 and TRBJ1-2; no definite D call. Germline lookup yields CDR1 MNHEY and CDR2 SVGAGI. This CDR3 region has 13 residues. Trimming removed 0 bases from V and 10 bases from J, with 12 bases in between. CDR3 in DNA: TGTGCCAGCAGTTACTCGTCAGGAGTCCTCTACACCTTC. This encodes CASSYSSGVLYTF.

The rearrangement uses TRBV6-5 and TRBJ1-5; 10 nucleotides match TRBD1. Trimming took 6 bases from V and 5 from J; bases not matched to a gene: 16. The CDR3 length is 18 residues. Germline assignment: CDR1 MNHEY and CDR2 SVGAGI. The CDR3 DNA follows: TGTGCCAGCAGGGCCTCCGGGACAGGGGTCGCCATGTATCAGCCCCAGCATTTT. As protein: CASRASGTGVAMYQPQHF.

The J gene is TRBJ2-4, the V gene TRBV4-2, with 15 bases that match TRBD2. V was clipped by 4 bases and J by 8 bases; unmatched bases: 21. The CDR3 has 21 amino acids. CDR1 is LGHNA and CDR2 is YNFKEQ in the germline V gene. The CDR3 DNA sequence: TGTGCCAGCAGCCTTCAAGCGTCTTTCGGACTAGCGGGAGGGCCCTCGGACATTCAGTACTTC. It translates to CASSLQASFGLAGGPSDIQYF.

The V call is TRBV20-1, the J call TRBJ2-7, with D perhaps matching TRBD1 or TRBD2 (6 bases each). The CDR3 consists of 14 residues. The V gene lost 4 bases and the J gene lost 2 bases, with 15 bases spanning the gap. Per the germline V gene, CDR1 is DFQATT and CDR2 is SNEGSKA (reference sequence). The CDR3 DNA is TGCAGTGCTAAGGGGGGCAAAACGGCCTACGAGCAGTACGTC. It specifies CSAKGGKTAYEQYV.

This clonotype was seen a few times. J is TRBJ2-1 and V is TRBV20-1, with 11 positions matching TRBD2. With V trimmed by 4 bases and J by 3 bases, 2 bases remained unmatched. The germline V gene encodes CDR1 DFQATT and CDR2 SNEGSKA (reference sequence). CDR3 length: 14 amino acids. The DNA for the CDR3 is TGCAGTGCTAATAGCGGGAGGGACTACAATGAGCAGTTCTTC. Encoded protein: CSANSGRDYNEQFF.

The V call is TRBV30, the J call TRBJ1-1; 8 bases align to TRBD1. Per the germline V gene, CDR1 is GTSNPN and CDR2 is SVGIG (reference sequence). CDR3 size: 15 residues. J was trimmed by 7 bases and V by 4 bases; bases with no gene match: 14. The CDR3 DNA reads TGTGCCTGGACTCGGAGGGGACAGGTGGAGGTTGAAGCTTTCTTT. Amino acids: CAWTRRGQVEVEAFF. Supplemented by reference TRBV30 and TRBJ1-1, the full variable domain reads SQTIHQWPATLVQPVGSPLSLECTVEGTSNPNLYWYRQAAGRGLQLLFYSVGIGQISSEVPQNLSASRPQDRQFILSSKKLLLSDSGFYLCAWTRRGQVEVEAFFGQGTRLTVV.

The rearrangement links TRBV10-2 to TRBJ1-5; D is undetermined. Germline V gene sequence: CDR1 WSHSY, CDR2 SAAADI. This CDR3 region has 12 residues. V lost 1 base and J 5 bases, leaving 3 bases between the germline ends. In nucleotides, the CDR3 is TGCGCCAGCAGTGAGTGGGATCAGCCCCAGCATTTT. This sequence encodes CASSEWDQPQHF.

The DNA of the CDR3 is TGCGCCAGCAGCTTGGGACGCAGGGCAGTTCAAACTAATGAAAAACTGTTTTTT. Translated, it gives CASSLGRRAVQTNEKLFF. This sequence joins TRBV5-1 and TRBJ1-4; a weak D match, TRBD1 (5 bases). The CDR3 covers 18 residues. V lost 0 bases, J lost 1 base, and 16 bases lay in between. Per germline, CDR1 SGHRS and CDR2 YFSETQ.

In its sample, this clonotype was seen many times. V gene TRBV20-1 combines with J gene TRBJ1-1; D ambiguous. This CDR3 region has 12 residues. Trimming cost V 6 bases and J 0 bases, with 8 bases left between them. Germline V CDR1 and CDR2: DFQATT, SNEGSKA (reference sequence). The CDR3 nucleotides read TGCAGTGCCGAGAACATGAACACTGAAGCTTTCTTT. Translation: CSAENMNTEAFF.

The chain joins TRBV20-1 to TRBJ2-3, with 9 bases fitting TRBD2. The CDR3 is made up of 15 amino acids. Germline assignment: CDR1 DFQATT and CDR2 SNEGSKA (reference sequence). The V gene end was trimmed by 6 bases and the J gene end by 6 bases; junction bases not matched to a gene: 13. The DNA of the CDR3 is TGCAGTGCCAGCTGGAGCGGGAGGTCATACGATACGCAGTATTTT. Amino acid sequence: CSASWSGRSYDTQYF.

A few counts support this clonotype. CDR3 coding DNA: TGTGCCACCAGGTCCACAGATACGCAGTATTTT. This gives the protein CATRSTDTQYF. The rearrangement links TRBV10-3 to TRBJ2-3; D remains ambiguous. V lost 10 bases and J 2 bases, leaving 7 bases between the germline ends. CDR1 and CDR2 (germline): ENHRY, SYGVKD. This CDR3 has 11 amino acids.

The CDR3, as DNA: TGCAGTGCTAGCGACTGGAATTCAGGAGATACGCAGTATTTT. This translates into CSASDWNSGDTQYF. V and J are TRBV20-1 and TRBJ2-3; D unclear. This CDR3 spans 14 amino acids. Between the trimmed V and J ends, which lost 3 bases and 5 bases, there was a span of 15 bases. Looked up from germline, CDR1 is DFQATT and CDR2 is SNEGSKA (reference sequence).

This chain connects TRBV29-1 to TRBJ2-4; 10 positions agree with TRBD2. Germline V gene sequence: CDR1 SQVTM, CDR2 ANQGSEA. The CDR3 is 18 residues long. The V gene end was trimmed by 2 bases and the J gene end by 3 bases; junction bases not matched to a gene: 13. The CDR3 sequence is CSVEIMSSGRGFKNIQYF. CDR3 DNA: TGCAGCGTTGAAATTATGTCTAGCGGGAGAGGTTTCAAAAACATTCAGTACTTC.

The rearrangement joins TRBV11-2 to TRBJ2-1; 10 bases agree with TRBD2. The CDR3 has 19 residues. Germline V gene data show CDR1 as SGHAT and CDR2 as FQNNGV. The ends lost 4 bases at V and 8 bases at J; junction bases unmatched: 20. CDR3 in amino acids: CASSSPRSRRLAGDYEQFF. In DNA, the CDR3 is TGTGCCAGCAGCTCGCCCAGGAGTCGCAGGCTAGCGGGAGATTATGAGCAGTTCTTC.

This chain joins TRBV9 and TRBJ2-5; D is perhaps TRBD1 or TRBD2 (5 bases each). Trimming cost V 3 bases and J 1 base, with 13 bases left between them. The CDR3 contains 15 residues. CDR1 and CDR2 (germline): SGDLS, YYNGEE. Here the CDR3 DNA reads TGTGCCAGCAGCGACGCTGGGGGAGTCCAAGAGACCCAGTACTTC. Protein product: CASSDAGGVQETQYF.

Only a few counts were recorded for this clonotype. The V call is TRBV6-2 or TRBV6-3, the J call TRBJ2-1; the D is unclear. CDR1 MNHEY and CDR2 SVGEGT come from the germline V gene. Trimming stripped 11 bases from V and 13 bases from J, with 21 bases between. The CDR3 has 12 residues. The CDR3 protein is CAATGSGRAQFF. Here the CDR3 DNA reads TGTGCCGCAACCGGCTCCGGGCGCGCCCAGTTCTTC.

The chain combines TRBV20-1 with TRBJ2-7; D unresolved. Between the trimmed V and J ends, which lost 6 bases and 7 bases, there was a span of 10 bases. CDR1 is DFQATT and CDR2 is SNEGSKA in the germline V gene (reference sequence). This CDR3 is built from 10 residues. The CDR3 DNA is TGCAGTGCCCCCTCCGGAGAGCAGTACTTC. Translated: CSAPSGEQYF.

The chain is built from TRBV5-1 and TRBJ2-7; 7 nucleotides line up with TRBD2. The CDR3 totals 13 residues. Germline CDR1 is SGHRS and CDR2 is YFSETQ. V lost 0 bases, J lost 3 bases, and 0 bases stayed unmatched. The CDR3 loop is CASSLGGGYEQYF. The CDR3 bases are TGCGCCAGCAGCTTGGGGGGGGGCTACGAGCAGTACTTC.